The present T cell receptor beta chain was sequenced within a study of cytomegalovirus exposure and HLA in healthy donors. J lost 4 bases, V lost 3 bases, and 8 bases had no gene match. The CDR3 spans 15 residues. Germline V gene lookup returns CDR1 SGHRS and CDR2 YFSETQ. Whole-study results and caveats: A prior analysis recorded that most TCR beta V segments were productive about 87% or about 30% of the time.

PCR used 60 Vbeta primers and 13 Jbeta primers. Clones were sequenced by immunoSEQ multiplex PCR, and TCRdb holds only the in-frame ones, with some missing. There are roughly 150,000 clones in the sample; roughly 79% occur only once, and roughly 1.4% lies in the top ten. Comment on this clone: The antigen is unknown.

The clonotype was recovered from a man aged 40-49 years in good health and CMV-seronegative. The chain employs TRBV5-1 and TRBJ1-1; the match to TRBD1 covers 8 bases. Sequencing was done on a sample of PBMCs. CDR3 bases: TGCGCCAGCAGCTGTGGAGGACAGGGAATCACTGAAGCTTTCTTT. Amino acid sequence: CASSCGGQGITEAFF.